This TCR beta chain was observed in a study of PD-L1 blockade in urothelial cancer. About the study: The authors examined blood 3 weeks (second dose) and 6 weeks after treatment start. Each blood sample yielded a median of roughly 140,000 T cells.

V was pared by 5 bases and J by 5 bases, with 12 bases of the junction left unmatched. The CDR3 extends over 15 amino acids. CDR1 is SEHNR, CDR2 FQNEAQ, per germline (reference sequence). Clones were read by immunoSEQ multiplex PCR, and TCRdb kept only the in-frame ones, dropping some. Among 29,000 or so clones listed, more than 70% were seen once. The chain couples TRBV7-9 to TRBJ2-7; TRBD2 matches at 7 bases. This receptor was identified in a man aged 50 to 59 with urothelial cancer. This specimen consisted of PBMCs, obtained around atezolizumab (anti-PD-L1) treatment. The CDR3 nucleotides read TGTGCCAGCAGCCCGCAGACTAGCTGGAGAAACGAGCAGTACTTC. It translates to CASSPQTSWRNEQYF.